These 25 T cell receptor beta chains came from one sample sequenced in a study of blood T cell repertoires in COVID-19. Some clones are missing from TCRdb's copy, which holds only in-frame ones; the method was immunoSEQ multiplex PCR. The table shows more than 200,000 clones, with 80% occurring only once. The sequenced sample consisted of PBMCs or T cells enriched from blood (not recorded which). Receptors originate from a woman aged 40 to 50 with acute COVID-19.

The gene calls are TRBV18 and TRBJ2-5; 9 nucleotides agree with TRBD1. V was clipped by 2 bases and J by 4 bases; unmatched bases: 8. The CDR3 spans 16 residues. Germline V lookup: CDR1 KGHSH, CDR2 LQKENI. The CDR3 DNA sequence: TGTGCCAGCTCACCAATGGGACAGGGCGGTGGAGAGACCCAGTACTTC. It translates to CASSPMGQGGGETQYF. The complete variable domain, with remaining parts taken from reference TRBV18 and TRBJ2-5, reads NAGVMQNPRHLVRRRGQEARLRCSPMKGHSHVYWYRQLPEEGLKFMVYLQKENIIDESGMPKERFSAEFPKEGPSILRIQQVVRGDSAAYFCASSPMGQGGGETQYFGPGTRLLVL.

V usage is TRBV7-2 and J usage is TRBJ1-1; 7 nucleotides match TRBD1. Germline V gives CDR1 SGHTA, CDR2 FQGNSA. The CDR3 runs to 14 residues. After removal of 5 bases from V and 6 bases from J, the junction contained 9 bases not matched to a gene. The CDR3 coding sequence is TGTGCCAGCAGCGGATGGACAGGAGGAGCTGAAGCTTTCTTT. It translates to CASSGWTGGAEAFF.

The chain carries TRBV10-3 and TRBJ2-1; 11 bases map to TRBD1. The CDR3 is 18 amino acids. Germline V gives CDR1 ENHRY, CDR2 SYGVKD. V lost 5 bases, J lost 0 bases, and 9 bases stayed unmatched. The CDR3 spells CAISPGGGTGGSYNEQFF. CDR3 nucleotides: TGTGCCATCAGTCCAGGAGGCGGGACAGGGGGCTCCTACAATGAGCAGTTCTTC.

CDR3 loop: CASTGNSGGAGEQFF. CDR3 coding DNA: TGTGCCAGCACCGGTAATAGCGGGGGGGCCGGTGAGCAGTTCTTC. The rearrangement uses TRBV2 and TRBJ2-1, with TRBD2 matching over 11 bases. Germline CDR1 and CDR2: SNHLY and FYNNEI. This CDR3 spans 15 amino acids. Trimming cost V 7 bases and J 9 bases; bases outside gene matches: 11.

The chain links TRBV25-1 to TRBJ1-2; no clear D. This CDR3 region has 15 residues. The ends were cut back, 0 bases at V and 6 bases at J, with 14 bases in the middle. The germline CDR1 and CDR2 sequences are MGHDK and SYGVNS. The CDR3 nucleotides read TGTGCCAGCAGTGAATATCGGGGTTTTACGGATGGCTACACCTTC. Encoded protein: CASSEYRGFTDGYTF.

The chain uses TRBV19 and TRBJ1-1; 8 nucleotides align to TRBD1. The germline V gene encodes CDR1 LNHDA and CDR2 SQIVND (reference sequence). Germline trimming cut 3 bases from V and 6 bases from J; bases unmatched to any gene: 9. CDR3 length: 15 residues. The CDR3 is CASSIRQGAFAEAFF. In nucleotides, the CDR3 is TGTGCCAGTAGTATCCGTCAGGGGGCTTTCGCTGAAGCTTTCTTT.

This clone showed up just a few times. CDR3 DNA sequence: TGTGCCAGCAGCGCTAGCACAGATACGCAGTATTTT. It specifies CASSASTDTQYF. The V and J genes are TRBV9 and TRBJ2-3; D not certain. The CDR3 runs to 12 residues. Germline CDR1 reads SGDLS; CDR2 reads YYNGEE. V was pared by 3 bases and J by 0 bases, with 2 bases between.

J is TRBJ2-2 and V is TRBV5-8; 8 bases map to TRBD1. Germline CDR1 is SGHTS and CDR2 is YDEGEE. V trimming: 0 bases; J trimming: 7 bases; junction bases outside the gene matches: 5. This CDR3 spans 15 amino acids. The CDR3, as DNA: TGTGCCAGCAGCTTGGGCGGACAGGGACTCGGGGAGCTGTTTTTT. Residues: CASSLGGQGLGELFF.

The chain carries TRBV12-3 or TRBV12-4 and TRBJ1-1; a possible D gene is TRBD1 (5 bases). The germline V and J ends were trimmed by 6 bases and 0 bases, with 8 bases remaining between them. This CDR3 spans 13 amino acids. CDR3 amino acids: CASRGDLNTEAFF. The CDR3 DNA reads as TGTGCCAGCAGGGGGGACTTGAACACTGAAGCTTTCTTT.

The chain carries TRBV28 and TRBJ1-1; a possible D gene is TRBD1 (6 bases). V lost 3 bases and J 8 bases, leaving 7 bases between the germline ends. There are 11 residues in the CDR3. CDR1 MDHEN and CDR2 SYDVKM come from the germline V gene. The CDR3 nucleotides are TGTGCCAGCAGTTTGGGGACAGAAGCTTTCTTT. Translated: CASSLGTEAFF.

The rearrangement uses TRBV27 and TRBJ1-6; D possibly corresponds to TRBD1 (5 bases). V was shortened by 5 bases and J by 5 bases, with 10 bases between the two germline ends. Per germline, CDR1 MNHEY and CDR2 SMNVEV (reference sequence). The CDR3 covers 14 residues. The DNA for the CDR3 is TGTGCCAGCAGTCAGTGGGGGGATAATTCACCCCTCCACTTT. This translates into CASSQWGDNSPLHF.

The V gene is TRBV4-2, the J gene TRBJ2-6, with a tentative D call TRBD1 (6 bases). The CDR3 totals 16 residues. V was clipped by 5 bases and J by 0 bases, with 11 bases between them. CDR1 LGHNA and CDR2 YNFKEQ come from the germline V gene. The CDR3 coding sequence is TGTGCCAGCAGCTACGGGACAAACTCTGGGGCCAACGTCCTGACTTTC. This codes for CASSYGTNSGANVLTF.

This rearrangement joins TRBV5-1 to TRBJ1-1; a weak D match, TRBD1 (5 bases). Trimming pared 0 bases from V and 4 bases from J, leaving 13 bases between. The CDR3 covers 15 residues. CDR1 and CDR2 from the germline V gene are SGHRS and YFSETQ. CDR3 sequence (DNA): TGCGCCAGCAGCTTGGACGGCAGGGTCATCACTGAAGCTTTCTTT. The encoded protein is CASSLDGRVITEAFF.

V usage is TRBV11-3 and J usage is TRBJ2-3, with 14 positions matching TRBD2. Germline values: CDR1 SGHNT, CDR2 YENEEA. The V segment lost 5 bases and the J segment 3 bases; nucleotides outside the gene matches: 4. This CDR3 spans 16 amino acids. The CDR3 DNA follows: TGTGCCAGCAGCCCAGGGACTAGCGGGAGAACAGATACGCAGTATTTT. Its translation: CASSPGTSGRTDTQYF. The full variable domain, its missing parts supplied by reference TRBV11-3 and TRBJ2-3, is EAGVVQSPRYKIIEKKQPVAFWCNPISGHNTLYWYLQNLGQGPELLIRYENEEAVDDSQLPKDRFSAERLKGVDSTLKIQPAELGDSAVYLCASSPGTSGRTDTQYFGPGTRLTVL.

CDR3 nucleotides: TGTGCCAGCAGCTCTTTCAGGGATTCACCCCTCCACTTT. Amino acid sequence: CASSSFRDSPLHF. The rearrangement links TRBV7-9 to TRBJ1-6, with a possible D match to TRBD1 (5 bases). This CDR3 spans 13 amino acids. Germline CDR1 and CDR2: SEHNR and FQNEAQ (reference sequence). V was trimmed by 4 bases and J by 8 bases, leaving 9 bases between them. The entire variable domain, with the rest obtained from reference TRBV7-9 and TRBJ1-6, is as follows: DTGVSQNPRHKITKRGQNVTFRCDPISEHNRLYWYRQTLGQGPEFLTYFQNEAQLEKSRLLSDRFSAERPKGSFSTLEIQRTEQGDSAMYLCASSSFRDSPLHFGNGTRLTVT.

This clone was found once. J is TRBJ2-5 and V is TRBV18, with 8 positions matching TRBD1. This CDR3 comprises 14 residues. Germline loops: CDR1 KGHSH, CDR2 LQKENI. V dropped 3 bases and J dropped 2; count of bases not matched to a gene: 2. The CDR3 DNA follows: TGTGCCAGCTCACCCAGGACAGGGCAAGAGACCCAGTACTTC. Translation: CASSPRTGQETQYF.

There are many counts of this clone. Written as DNA, the CDR3 is TGCGCCAGCACGGGGGGGAGCACCGGGGAGCTGTTTTTT. This codes for CASTGGSTGELFF. V is TRBV10-1 and J is TRBJ2-2; 8 bases are shared with TRBD2. The CDR3 is made up of 13 amino acids. Germline V gives CDR1 WNHNN, CDR2 SYGVQD (reference sequence). Trimming took 7 bases from V and 4 from J; bases not matched to a gene: 2.

The chain links TRBV1 to TRBJ2-7; the DNA was not compared with TRBD2, the D call given in the table. TRBV1 is recorded as a pseudogene. CDR3 length: 16 amino acids. The CDR3 loop is CTSSQVTSDRGYEQYF. The CDR3 region has the DNA TGCACCAGCAGCCAAGTAACTAGCGACCGGGGCTACGAGCAGTACTTC.

The J gene is TRBJ1-2, the V gene TRBV7-2, with TRBD1 as a possible D gene (6 bases). Germline CDR1 and CDR2: SGHTA and FQGNSA. V was shortened by 2 bases and J by 5 bases, with 15 bases between the two germline ends. The CDR3 is 15 amino acids. The chain's CDR3 is CASSLQTGERYGYTF. The CDR3 nucleotides are TGTGCCAGCAGCTTACAGACAGGCGAGAGGTATGGCTACACCTTC.

The J gene is TRBJ2-2, the V gene TRBV6-6, with 9 positions matching TRBD1. Germline values: CDR1 MNHNY, CDR2 SVGAGI (reference sequence). This CDR3 spans 13 amino acids. Trimming took 8 bases from V and 9 from J; bases not matched to a gene: 7. As DNA, the CDR3 is TGTGCCAGCGATTGGACAGGGGTCCGGGAGCTGTTTTTT. Its translation is CASDWTGVRELFF.

The chain carries TRBV18 and TRBJ2-5; 9 bases are a match to TRBD1. This CDR3 has 14 amino acids. Per germline, CDR1 KGHSH and CDR2 LQKENI. J lost 5 bases, V lost 8 bases, and 9 bases had no gene match. CDR3: CASTGTGSRETQYF. The CDR3 region has the DNA TGTGCCAGCACCGGGACAGGGAGTAGGGAGACCCAGTACTTC. Full variable domain (missing parts from reference TRBV18 and TRBJ2-5): NAGVMQNPRHLVRRRGQEARLRCSPMKGHSHVYWYRQLPEEGLKFMVYLQKENIIDESGMPKERFSAEFPKEGPSILRIQQVVRGDSAAYFCASTGTGSRETQYFGPGTRLLVL.

The V gene is TRBV4-3, the J gene TRBJ2-3; D is perhaps TRBD1 (6 bases). The V end lost 0 bases, the J end lost 0 bases, and 16 bases lay between the germline ends. From germline, CDR1 is LGHNA and CDR2 YSLEER. CDR3 length: 18 residues. CDR3 in DNA: TGCGCCAGCAGCCAAGATGCCCAGGGGCCCTCTAGCACAGATACGCAGTATTTT. This encodes CASSQDAQGPSSTDTQYF.

V gene TRBV14 combines with J gene TRBJ1-2; 8 bases fit TRBD1. This CDR3 comprises 13 residues. Germline V CDR1 and CDR2: SGHDN, FVKESK. With V trimmed by 1 base and J by 12 bases, 7 bases remained unmatched. In DNA, the CDR3 is TGTGCCAGCAGCCAAGCAAGGACAGGGCCCCACACCTTC. Protein: CASSQARTGPHTF.

This chain links TRBV25-1 with TRBJ2-6; 7 bases agree with TRBD1. The CDR3 contains 18 residues. The germline V gene has CDR1 MGHDK and CDR2 SYGVNS. V lost 2 bases, J lost 0 bases, and 7 bases stayed unmatched. The CDR3 nucleotides read TGTGCCAGCAGTGAAAGAGGCAGGGGGTCCTCTGGGGCCAACGTCCTGACTTTC. This translates into CASSERGRGSSGANVLTF. Full variable domain (outside the CDR3, taken from reference TRBV25-1 and TRBJ2-6): EADIYQTPRYLVIGTGKKITLECSQTMGHDKMYWYQQDPGMELHLIHYSYGVNSTEKGDLSSESTVSRIRTEHFPLTLESARPSHTSQYLCASSERGRGSSGANVLTFGAGSRLTVL.

This clone was seen a few times. CDR3 sequence reads: CASSLGRERNQPQHF. The CDR3 DNA reads TGTGCCAGCAGCTTAGGGCGGGAGCGTAATCAGCCCCAGCATTTT. The chain joins TRBV7-9 to TRBJ1-5; the D is unclear. Germline-derived CDR1 and CDR2 are SEHNR and FQNEAQ (reference sequence). Trimming removed 1 base at V and 4 bases at J, with 11 bases between. This CDR3 has 15 residues.